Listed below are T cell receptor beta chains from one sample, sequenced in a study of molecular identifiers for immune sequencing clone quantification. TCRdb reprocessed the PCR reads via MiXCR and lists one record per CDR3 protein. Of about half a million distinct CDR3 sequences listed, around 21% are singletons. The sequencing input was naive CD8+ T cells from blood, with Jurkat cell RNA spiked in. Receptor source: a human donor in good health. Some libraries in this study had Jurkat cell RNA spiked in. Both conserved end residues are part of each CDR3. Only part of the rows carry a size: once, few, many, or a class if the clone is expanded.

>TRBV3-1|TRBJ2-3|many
CASSQDPTAADTQYF
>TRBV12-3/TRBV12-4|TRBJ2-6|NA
CASSLVLGFLSGANVLTF
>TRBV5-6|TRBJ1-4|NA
CASSLKKGTTNEKLFF
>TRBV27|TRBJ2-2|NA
CASSLTPDGELFF
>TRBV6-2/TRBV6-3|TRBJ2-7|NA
CASSSQGGSSYEQYF
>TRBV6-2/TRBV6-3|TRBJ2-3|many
CASSSGDTQYF
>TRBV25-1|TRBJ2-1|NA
CASSEWGDRGPNSYNEQFF
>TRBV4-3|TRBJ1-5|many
CASSPGTGKGYSNQPQHF
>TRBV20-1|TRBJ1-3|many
CSARDPDSRFSGNTIYF
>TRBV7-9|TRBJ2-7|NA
CASTDRNRAYEQYF
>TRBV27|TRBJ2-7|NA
CASSLGGGPSYEQYF
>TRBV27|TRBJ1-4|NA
CASSPEPGATNEKLFF
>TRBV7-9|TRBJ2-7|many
CASSTGGYEQYF
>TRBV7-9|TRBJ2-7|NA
CAGSLGPRAYEQYF
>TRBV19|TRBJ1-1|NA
CASSTGPGHSETFF
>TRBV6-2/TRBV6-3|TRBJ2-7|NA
CASSSSGDGPTYEQYF
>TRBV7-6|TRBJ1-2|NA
CASSPARLLEWSGDGYTF
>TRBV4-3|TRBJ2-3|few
CASSRTTSGSTDTQYF
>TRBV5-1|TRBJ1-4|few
CASSLDRGHEKLFF
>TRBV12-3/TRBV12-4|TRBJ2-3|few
CASSWRDTQYF
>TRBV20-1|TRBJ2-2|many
CSATRTGPGELFF
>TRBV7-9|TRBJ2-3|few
CASSFLTRGRTDTQYF
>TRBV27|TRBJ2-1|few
CASSTSGNNEQFF
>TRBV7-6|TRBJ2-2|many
CASSLGVGTGELFF
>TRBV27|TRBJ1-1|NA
CASNPGQGLSTEAFF
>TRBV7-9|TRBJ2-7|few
CASSLPHGTGYEQYF
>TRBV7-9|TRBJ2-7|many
CASSLTSRGRTYEQYF
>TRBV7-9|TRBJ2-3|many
CASSLADLALDTQYF
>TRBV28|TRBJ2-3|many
CASSLVPGRTSTDTQYF
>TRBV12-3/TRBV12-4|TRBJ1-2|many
CASSLPGGYGYTF
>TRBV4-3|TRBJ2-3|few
CASSPGITSGSSDTQYF
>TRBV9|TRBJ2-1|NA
CASSPGLFLNNEQFF
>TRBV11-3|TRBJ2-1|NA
CASSEAASYNEQFF